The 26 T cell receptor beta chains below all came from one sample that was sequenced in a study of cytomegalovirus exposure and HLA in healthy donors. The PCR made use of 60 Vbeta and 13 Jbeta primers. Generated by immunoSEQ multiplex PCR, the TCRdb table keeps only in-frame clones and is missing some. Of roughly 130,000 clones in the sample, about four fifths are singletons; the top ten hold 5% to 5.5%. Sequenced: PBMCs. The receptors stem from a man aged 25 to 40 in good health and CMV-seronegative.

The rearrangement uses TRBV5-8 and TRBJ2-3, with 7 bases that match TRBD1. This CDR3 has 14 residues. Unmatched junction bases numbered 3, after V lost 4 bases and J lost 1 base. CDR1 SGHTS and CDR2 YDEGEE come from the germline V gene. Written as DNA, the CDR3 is TGTGCCAGCAGCGCCGGACAGGGCACAGATACGCAGTATTTT. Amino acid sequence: CASSAGQGTDTQYF. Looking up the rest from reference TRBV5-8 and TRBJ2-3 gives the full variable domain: EAGVTQSPTHLIKTRGQQATLRCSPISGHTSVYWYQQALGLGLQFLLWYDEGEERNRGNFPPRFSGRQFPNYSSELNVNALELEDSALYLCASSAGQGTDTQYFGPGTRLTVL.

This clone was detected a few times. CDR3 sequence reads: CASTKTGTSYEQYF. The CDR3 nucleotides read TGTGCCAGCACTAAGACAGGGACTTCCTACGAGCAGTACTTC. The chain employs TRBV2 and TRBJ2-7; tentative D call: TRBD1 (7 bases). Germline CDR1 and CDR2: SNHLY and FYNNEI. V lost 7 bases and J 1 base, leaving 14 bases between the germline ends. This CDR3 is 14 amino acids long.

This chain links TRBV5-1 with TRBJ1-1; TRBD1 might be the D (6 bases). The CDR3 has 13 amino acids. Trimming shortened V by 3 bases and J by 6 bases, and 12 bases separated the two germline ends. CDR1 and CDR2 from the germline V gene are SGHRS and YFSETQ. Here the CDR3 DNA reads TGCGCCAGCAGCTGGGACACCAACGCTGAAGCTTTCTTT. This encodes CASSWDTNAEAFF.

CDR3 in DNA: TGCAGCGTTGGGATGGTAGTCGCGGTGGCAACTAATGAAAAACTGTTTTTT. Its translation: CSVGMVVAVATNEKLFF. The chain carries TRBV29-1 and TRBJ1-4; D is unclear. Germline V gene lookup returns CDR1 SQVTM and CDR2 ANQGSEA. V was pared by 4 bases and J by 0 bases, with 18 bases between. This CDR3 comprises 17 residues.

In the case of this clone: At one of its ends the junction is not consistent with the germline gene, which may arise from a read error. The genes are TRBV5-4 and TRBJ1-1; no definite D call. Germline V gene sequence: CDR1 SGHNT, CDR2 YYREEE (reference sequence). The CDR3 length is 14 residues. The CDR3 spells CASGLVTGNTEAFF. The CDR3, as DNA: TGTGCCAGCGGCTTGGTGACGGGAAACACTGAAGCTTTCTTT.

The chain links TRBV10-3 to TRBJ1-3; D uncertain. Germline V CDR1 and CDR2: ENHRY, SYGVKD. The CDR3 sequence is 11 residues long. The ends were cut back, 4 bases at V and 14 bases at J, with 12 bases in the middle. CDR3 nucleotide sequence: TGTGCCATCAGTGCAGAGGGTGTCCTATATTTT. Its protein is CAISAEGVLYF.

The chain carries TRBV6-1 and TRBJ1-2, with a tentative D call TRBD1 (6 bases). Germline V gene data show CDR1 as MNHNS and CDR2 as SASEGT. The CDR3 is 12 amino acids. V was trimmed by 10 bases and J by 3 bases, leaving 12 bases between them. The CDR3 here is CATRQDHYGYTF. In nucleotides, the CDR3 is TGTGCCACCCGACAGGACCACTATGGCTACACCTTC.

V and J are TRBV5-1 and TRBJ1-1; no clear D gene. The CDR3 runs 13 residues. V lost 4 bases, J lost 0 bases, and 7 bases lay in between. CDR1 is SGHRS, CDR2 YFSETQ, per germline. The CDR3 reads CASSKDMNTEAFF. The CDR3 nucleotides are TGCGCCAGCAGCAAAGACATGAACACTGAAGCTTTCTTT.

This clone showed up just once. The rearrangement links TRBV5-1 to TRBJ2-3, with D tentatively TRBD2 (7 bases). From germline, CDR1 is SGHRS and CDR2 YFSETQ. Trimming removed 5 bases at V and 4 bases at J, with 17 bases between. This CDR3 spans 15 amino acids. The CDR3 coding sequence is TGCGCCAGCAGAGAGGGGGGGGATTCCGCAGATACGCAGTATTTT. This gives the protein CASREGGDSADTQYF.

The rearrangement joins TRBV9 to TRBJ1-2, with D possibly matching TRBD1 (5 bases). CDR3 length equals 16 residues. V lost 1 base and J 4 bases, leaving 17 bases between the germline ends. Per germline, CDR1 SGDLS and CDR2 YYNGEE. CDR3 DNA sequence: TGTGCCAGCAGCGTAAATGATCAGGGATGGGCCTATGGCTACACCTTC. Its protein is CASSVNDQGWAYGYTF.

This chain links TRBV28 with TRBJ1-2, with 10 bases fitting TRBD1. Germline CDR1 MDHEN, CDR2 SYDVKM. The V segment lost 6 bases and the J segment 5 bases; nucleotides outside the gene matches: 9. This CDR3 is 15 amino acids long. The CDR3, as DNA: TGTGCCAGCAGACCCAGGGACAGGGGATCGTATGGCTACACCTTC. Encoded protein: CASRPRDRGSYGYTF.

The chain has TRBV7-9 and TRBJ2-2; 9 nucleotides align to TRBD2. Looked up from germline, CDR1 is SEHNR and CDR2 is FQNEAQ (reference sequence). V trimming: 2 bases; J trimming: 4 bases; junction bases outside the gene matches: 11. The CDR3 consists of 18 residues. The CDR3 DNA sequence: TGTGCCAGCAGCTTAATGTCGGTAGCGGGAGAGGGCACCGGGGAGCTGTTTTTT. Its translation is CASSLMSVAGEGTGELFF.

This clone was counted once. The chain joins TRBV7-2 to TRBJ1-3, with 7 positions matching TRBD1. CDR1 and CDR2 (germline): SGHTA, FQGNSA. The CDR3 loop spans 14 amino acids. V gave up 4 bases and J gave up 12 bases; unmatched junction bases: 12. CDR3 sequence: CASSSPGTAQIIYF. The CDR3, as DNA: TGTGCCAGCAGCTCTCCCGGGACAGCACAGATCATATATTTT. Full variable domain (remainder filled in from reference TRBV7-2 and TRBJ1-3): GAGVSQSPSNKVTEKGKDVELRCDPISGHTALYWYRQSLGQGLEFLIYFQGNSAPDKSGLPSDRFSAERTGGSVSTLTIQRTQQEDSAVYLCASSSPGTAQIIYFGEGSWLTVV.

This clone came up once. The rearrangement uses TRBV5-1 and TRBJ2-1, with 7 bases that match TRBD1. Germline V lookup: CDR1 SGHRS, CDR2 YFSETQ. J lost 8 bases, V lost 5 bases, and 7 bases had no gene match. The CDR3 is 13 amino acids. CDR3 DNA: TGCGCCAGCAGGTTCAGGGGGATGGATGAGCAGTTCTTC. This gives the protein CASRFRGMDEQFF.

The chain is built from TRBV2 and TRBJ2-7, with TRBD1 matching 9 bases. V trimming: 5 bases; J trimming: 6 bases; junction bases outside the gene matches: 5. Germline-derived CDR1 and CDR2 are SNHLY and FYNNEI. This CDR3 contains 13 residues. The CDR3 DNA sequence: TGTGCCAGCAGTTATACAGGGGGCGGCGAGCAGTACTTC. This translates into CASSYTGGGEQYF.

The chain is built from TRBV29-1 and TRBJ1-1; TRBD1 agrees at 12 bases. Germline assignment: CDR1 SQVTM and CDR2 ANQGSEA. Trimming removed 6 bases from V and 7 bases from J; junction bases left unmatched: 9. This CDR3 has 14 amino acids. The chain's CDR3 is CSVSRDRGHSEAFF. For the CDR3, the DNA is TGCAGCGTCAGCCGGGACAGGGGGCATAGTGAAGCTTTCTTT.

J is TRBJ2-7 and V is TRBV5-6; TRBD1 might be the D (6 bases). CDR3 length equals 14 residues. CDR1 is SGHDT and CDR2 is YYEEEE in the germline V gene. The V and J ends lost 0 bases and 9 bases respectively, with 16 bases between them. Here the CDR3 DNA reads TGTGCCAGCAGCTTGGGGACAGCGCCCCGTGGGCAGTACTTC. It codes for CASSLGTAPRGQYF.

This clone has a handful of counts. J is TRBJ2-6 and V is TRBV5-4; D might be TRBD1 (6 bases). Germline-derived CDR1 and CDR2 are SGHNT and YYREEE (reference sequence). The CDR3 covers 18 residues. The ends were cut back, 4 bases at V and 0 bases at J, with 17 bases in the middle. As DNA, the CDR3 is TGTGCCAGCAGCGGGCGACAGGCGAATGACTCTGGGGCCAACGTCCTGACTTTC. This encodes CASSGRQANDSGANVLTF.

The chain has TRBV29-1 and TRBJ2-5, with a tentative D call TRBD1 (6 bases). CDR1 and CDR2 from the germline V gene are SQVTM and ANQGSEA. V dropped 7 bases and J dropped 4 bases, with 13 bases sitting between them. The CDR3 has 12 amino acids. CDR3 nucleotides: TGCAGCGCAAGGGGACAAGGAGAGACCCAGTACTTC. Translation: CSARGQGETQYF.

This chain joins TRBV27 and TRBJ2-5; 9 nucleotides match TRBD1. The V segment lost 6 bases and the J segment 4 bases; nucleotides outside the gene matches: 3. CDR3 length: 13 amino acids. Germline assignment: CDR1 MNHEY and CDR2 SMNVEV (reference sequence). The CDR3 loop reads CASRKTGGETQYF. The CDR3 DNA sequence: TGTGCCAGCAGGAAGACAGGGGGAGAGACCCAGTACTTC.

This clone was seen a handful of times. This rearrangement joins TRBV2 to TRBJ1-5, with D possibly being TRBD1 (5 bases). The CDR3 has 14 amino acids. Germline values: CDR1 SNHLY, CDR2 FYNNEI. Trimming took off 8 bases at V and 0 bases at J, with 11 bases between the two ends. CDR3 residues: CASGGSNSNQPQHF. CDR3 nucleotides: TGTGCCAGCGGGGGGTCGAATAGCAATCAGCCCCAGCATTTT.

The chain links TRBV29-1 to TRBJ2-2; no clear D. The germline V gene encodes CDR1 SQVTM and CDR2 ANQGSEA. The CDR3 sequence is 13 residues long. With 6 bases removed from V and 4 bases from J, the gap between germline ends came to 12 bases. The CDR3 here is CSVAARLTGELFF. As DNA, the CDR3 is TGCAGCGTCGCTGCGCGGCTCACCGGGGAGCTGTTTTTT.

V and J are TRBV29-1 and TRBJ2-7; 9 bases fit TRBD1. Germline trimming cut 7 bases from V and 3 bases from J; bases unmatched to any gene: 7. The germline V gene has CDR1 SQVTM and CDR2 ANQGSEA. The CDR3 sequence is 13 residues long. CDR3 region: CSALDRGYYEQYF. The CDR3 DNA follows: TGCAGCGCCCTGGACAGGGGATACTACGAGCAGTACTTC.

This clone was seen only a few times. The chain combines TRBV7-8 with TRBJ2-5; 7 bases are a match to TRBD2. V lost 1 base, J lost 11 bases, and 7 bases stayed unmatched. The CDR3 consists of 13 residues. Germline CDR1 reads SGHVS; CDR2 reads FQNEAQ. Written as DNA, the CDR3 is TGTGCCAGCAGCTTAGAGCGAGGGCGGGAGCAGTACTTC. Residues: CASSLERGREQYF.

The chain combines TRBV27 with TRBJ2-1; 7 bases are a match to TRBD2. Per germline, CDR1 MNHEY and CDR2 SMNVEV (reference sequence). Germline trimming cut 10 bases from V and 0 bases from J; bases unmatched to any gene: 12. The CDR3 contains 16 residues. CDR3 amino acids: CATTARTGGSYNEQFF. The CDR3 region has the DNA TGTGCCACCACCGCCCGGACGGGGGGCTCCTACAATGAGCAGTTCTTC.

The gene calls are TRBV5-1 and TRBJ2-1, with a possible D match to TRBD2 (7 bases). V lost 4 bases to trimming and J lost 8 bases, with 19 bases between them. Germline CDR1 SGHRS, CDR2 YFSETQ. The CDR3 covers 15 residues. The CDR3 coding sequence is TGCGCCAGCAGCCCGGGAGGCAGGGGTGGCGATGAGCAGTTCTTC. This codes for CASSPGGRGGDEQFF.